Listed below are T cell receptor beta chains from one sample, sequenced in a study of early stage breast cancer tumors. The repertoire was sequenced with immunoSEQ multiplex PCR; TCRdb's copy has only in-frame clones and lacks some. Of tens of thousands of clones in the sample, 85% to 95% were seen once. What was sequenced was blood. Source of these receptors: a person aged 65 to 85 with breast cancer. Each CDR3 is given with its conserved first and last residue. Fields, in order: V gene, clone size, D gene, CDR3 length, J gene, CDR3 DNA, CDR3 protein. A D gene is named only where the DNA matches it firmly. Clone size is stated in some rows and not others, as once, few, many or a class when expanded.

TRBV2	NA	TRBD1	15	TRBJ1-5	TGTGCCAGCAGGGTGACAGGGGGAGGCAATCAGCCCCAGCATTTT	CASRVTGGGNQPQHF
TRBV28	NA	NA	16	TRBJ2-6	TGTGCCAGCAGTTTAGACAGCTTATCTGGGGCCAACGTCCTGACTTTC	CASSLDSLSGANVLTF
TRBV29-1	NA	NA	15	TRBJ2-2	TGCAGCGTTAATTTTGGCAGGGGCAACACCGGGGAGCTGTTTTTT	CSVNFGRGNTGELFF
TRBV6-5	few	NA	11	TRBJ1-1	TGTGCCAGCAGCAGGGAGGCTGAAGCTTTCTTT	CASSREAEAFF
TRBV6-5	NA	TRBD2	16	TRBJ2-1	TGTGCCAGCAGTTCCCCGCTAGCGGGCGTCTACAATGAGCAGTTCTTC	CASSSPLAGVYNEQFF
TRBV18	NA	TRBD2	16	TRBJ2-5	TGTGCCAGCTCACTCGGAGGTAGCGGGCGAAGAGAGACCCAGTACTTC	CASSLGGSGRRETQYF
TRBV5-4	NA	NA	14	TRBJ1-1	TGTGCCAGCAGCCACCCGGACAGATGGACTGAAGCTTTCTTT	CASSHPDRWTEAFF
TRBV6-6	NA	NA	14	TRBJ1-1	TGTGCCAGCAGTTACTCGGGGGGTAGGAATGAAGCTTTCTTT	CASSYSGGRNEAFF
TRBV30	NA	NA	14	TRBJ1-3	TGTGCCTGGAGTAAACAGGTCAGCCGAAACACCATATATTTT	CAWSKQVSRNTIYF
TRBV10-1	NA	NA	14	TRBJ2-3	TGCGCCAGCAGTGAGGGGGACTGGACAGATACGCAGTATTTT	CASSEGDWTDTQYF
TRBV13	NA	NA	12	TRBJ1-1	TGTGCCAGCAGCTCGACCGGGACTCCGGCTTTCTTT	CASSSTGTPAFF
TRBV7-8	NA	TRBD1	15	TRBJ2-1	TGTGCCAGCAGCGTAGACAGGGTGGTCTACAATGAGCAGTTCTTC	CASSVDRVVYNEQFF
TRBV7-8	NA	NA	16	TRBJ1-2	TGTGCCAGCAGCTTACAGAGGCCTCAGGGGTACTATGGCTACACCTTC	CASSLQRPQGYYGYTF
TRBV27	NA	TRBD2	13	TRBJ2-7	TGTGCCAGCAGGACTAGCGGCTCCTACGAGCAGTACTTC	CASRTSGSYEQYF
TRBV5-6	NA	TRBD1	16	TRBJ2-7	TGTGCCAGCAGCTATTGGGGGACAGGGAGCATTGGCGAGCAGTACTTC	CASSYWGTGSIGEQYF
TRBV10-3	few	TRBD1	14	TRBJ1-4	TGTGCCATCAGTGTGACAGGGTTCAATGAAAAACTGTTTTTT	CAISVTGFNEKLFF
TRBV25-1	NA	NA	13	TRBJ1-2	TGTGCCAGCAGTCCATCGTCGGGCTATGGCTACACCTTC	CASSPSSGYGYTF
TRBV5-1	once	TRBD1	14	TRBJ2-7	TGCGCCAGCAGCTTGGCACAGGGGGCTTACGAGCAGTACTTC	CASSLAQGAYEQYF
TRBV11-3	NA	NA	13	TRBJ1-1	TGTGCCAGCAGTTACACGGGGAACACTGAAGCTTTCTTT	CASSYTGNTEAFF
TRBV4-3	NA	NA	16	TRBJ2-7	TGCGCCAGCAGCCCCAAGTTGGGCGCGCTAACCTACGAGCAGTACTTC	CASSPKLGALTYEQYF
TRBV2	once	NA	14	TRBJ2-5	TGTGCCAGCACTAAGGTCCGGGTCGGAGAGACCCAGTACTTC	CASTKVRVGETQYF
TRBV30	NA	NA	14	TRBJ1-2	TGTGCCGCATCGCAGGGGCAGGTTTTCTCTGGCTACACCTTC	CAASQGQVFSGYTF
TRBV11-3	NA	NA	14	TRBJ2-1	TGTGCCAGCAGTTCAATGCGGGGCATCGATGAGCAGTTCTTC	CASSSMRGIDEQFF
TRBV19	NA	TRBD1	15	TRBJ1-3	TGTGCCAGTAGTATATCGGGACAGGCTGGAAACACCATATATTTT	CASSISGQAGNTIYF
TRBV6-4	NA	NA	15	TRBJ1-3	TGTGCCAGCAGTGCCTCTGGGGGGGCTGGAAACACCATATATTTT	CASSASGGAGNTIYF
TRBV7-9	NA	TRBD1	14	TRBJ2-7	TGTGCCAGCAGCTTCGTGACAGGGGAGGACGAGCAGTACTTC	CASSFVTGEDEQYF
TRBV2	NA	TRBD1	15	TRBJ1-1	TGTGCCAGCAGTGAAGCTAGGACAGGTAGTAACGAAGCTTTCTTT	CASSEARTGSNEAFF
TRBV6-1	NA	NA	14	TRBJ1-1	TGTGCCAGCAGTGAAAACAGTTGGAACACTGAAGCTTTCTTT	CASSENSWNTEAFF
TRBV28	once	NA	15	TRBJ1-1	TGTGCCAGCAGTTTATGGGCAGGGAAATCTGGGGAAGCTTTCTTT	CASSLWAGKSGEAFF
TRBV7-2	NA	NA	17	TRBJ2-1	TGTGCCAGCAGCCCCCAGGCCGGGGGTCCCCCCTACAATGAGCAGTTCTTC	CASSPQAGGPPYNEQFF
TRBV7-9	NA	TRBD2	18	TRBJ2-3	TGTGCCAGCAGCAGCCCAACTATAGCGGGAGGGCCTGTAGATACGCAGTATTTT	CASSSPTIAGGPVDTQYF
TRBV9	NA	TRBD2	16	TRBJ2-1	TGTGCCAGCAGCGCGTCGGTCACTAGCGGGAGCGATGAGCAGTTCTTC	CASSASVTSGSDEQFF
TRBV28	NA	NA	15	TRBJ2-7	TGTGCCAGCAGTTTATGGATGGGCTCCCTCTACGAGCAGTACTTC	CASSLWMGSLYEQYF
TRBV7-8	NA	NA	15	TRBJ1-4	TGTGCCAGCAGCGCCTTCGGGACTCAGTCCGAAAAACTGTTTTTT	CASSAFGTQSEKLFF
TRBV2	NA	TRBD2	14	TRBJ2-5	TGTGCCAGCAGTGGGGGTGGCGGGAGAGAGACCCAGTACTTC	CASSGGGGRETQYF
TRBV12-1	NA	NA	17	TRBJ2-2	TGTGCCAGCAGCTTCCTGACTAGCGGGGGGGTCACCGGGGAGCTGTTTTTT	CASSFLTSGGVTGELFF
TRBV5-1	NA	NA	16	TRBJ1-5	TGCGCCAGCAGCCCCGATTGGGGGGTTGGCAATCAGCCCCAGCATTTT	CASSPDWGVGNQPQHF
TRBV5-6	NA	TRBD1	18	TRBJ2-1	TGTGCCAGCAGCTCTTGGATGCTCCGACAGGGAAGGTACAATGAGCAGTTCTTC	CASSSWMLRQGRYNEQFF
TRBV7-7	NA	TRBD1	15	TRBJ2-5	TGTGCTAGCAGCTCCGACAGGGGGGCCCAAGAGACCCAGTACTTC	CASSSDRGAQETQYF
TRBV18	NA	NA	17	TRBJ2-4	TGTGCCAGCTCACCCACCCCGGGTCAGCTCTCCAAAAACATTCAGTACTTC	CASSPTPGQLSKNIQYF
TRBV10-2	NA	TRBD1	13	TRBJ1-4	TGCGCCAGCAGCTATAAGGACAGGGAAAAACTGTTTTTT	CASSYKDREKLFF
TRBV2	NA	NA	11	TRBJ2-3	TGTGCCAGCCTTATCACAGATACGCAGTATTTT	CASLITDTQYF
TRBV18	once	NA	15	TRBJ1-6	TGTGCCAGCTCACCACAGGGGGTCTTTGATTCACCCCTCCACTTT	CASSPQGVFDSPLHF
TRBV10-3	NA	NA	18	TRBJ1-2	TGTGCCATCAGATCGGAGACTGCCCCCGACCTTTATAACTATGGCTACACCTTC	CAIRSETAPDLYNYGYTF
TRBV5-1	NA	TRBD2	18	TRBJ2-7	TGCGCCAGCAGTAGGGGACTAGCGGGAGGTTCCGTCACCTACGAGCAGTACTTC	CASSRGLAGGSVTYEQYF
TRBV5-4	NA	NA	14	TRBJ2-3	TGTGCCAGCAGCGCGGCGGGTAGCACAGATACGCAGTATTTT	CASSAAGSTDTQYF
TRBV10-3	NA	TRBD2	17	TRBJ2-1	TGTGCCATCAGTGAGTCTCGACTAGCGGGGGATTACAATGAGCAGTTCTTC	CAISESRLAGDYNEQFF